These 10 T cell receptor beta chains share one sample of origin, sequenced in a study of cytomegalovirus exposure and HLA in healthy donors. Using immunoSEQ multiplex PCR, the repertoire was profiled, and TCRdb retains in-frame clones only, with some absent. Found here are fewer than 250,000 clones, approximately 87% of them singletons; the top ten hold 2% to 3%. Sequenced: PBMCs. All receptors come from a young man in good health and CMV-seronegative.

CDR3 in amino acids: CASSEGRQARVHF. In nucleotides, the CDR3 is TGTGCCAGCAGTGAAGGGAGGCAGGCCCGCGTACACTTT. The V gene is TRBV2, the J gene TRBJ1-6; D ambiguous. Germline V lookup: CDR1 SNHLY, CDR2 FYNNEI. The V and J ends lost 1 base and 19 bases respectively, with 17 bases between them. This CDR3 spans 13 amino acids.

The V call is TRBV19, the J call TRBJ2-5; D is unresolved. The ends were cut back, 4 bases at V and 1 base at J, with 7 bases in the middle. CDR1 and CDR2 from the germline V gene are LNHDA and SQIVND (reference sequence). This CDR3 is built from 13 residues. The CDR3 DNA sequence: TGTGCCAGTAGTAACAGCCGCCAAGAGACCCAGTACTTC. Translating it yields CASSNSRQETQYF. Using reference TRBV19 and TRBJ2-5 for the parts outside the CDR3, the full variable domain is DGGITQSPKYLFRKEGQNVTLSCEQNLNHDAMYWYRQDPGQGLRLIYYSQIVNDFQKGDIAEGYSVSREKKESFPLTVTSAQKNPTAFYLCASSNSRQETQYFGPGTRLLVL.

This clone appeared a few times. The V gene is TRBV27, the J gene TRBJ2-3; D not certain. This CDR3 contains 13 residues. Germline V gene data show CDR1 as MNHEY and CDR2 as SMNVEV (reference sequence). V was shortened by 2 bases and J by 7 bases, with 10 bases between the two germline ends. In nucleotides, the CDR3 is TGTGCCAGCAGTTTAACGCCCCAGAATACGCAGTATTTT. Amino acid sequence: CASSLTPQNTQYF.

This clone is a singleton in its sample. V gene TRBV18 combines with J gene TRBJ1-1, with 9 bases aligning to TRBD1. Germline V gene sequence: CDR1 KGHSH, CDR2 LQKENI. With V trimmed by 2 bases and J by 4 bases, 2 bases remained unmatched. The CDR3 totals 14 residues. CDR3 residues: CASSPETGGTEAFF. CDR3 nucleotide sequence: TGTGCCAGCTCACCAGAGACAGGGGGCACTGAAGCTTTCTTT.

This chain connects TRBV6-6 to TRBJ2-7, with TRBD1 identical over 10 bases. The CDR3 loop spans 14 amino acids. The junction had 5 bases not matched to a gene; V was cut back by 5 bases and J by 4 bases. The germline gives CDR1 MNHNY, CDR2 SVGAGI (reference sequence). CDR3 amino acids: CASSMTGGAYEQYF. The DNA of the CDR3 is TGTGCCAGCAGTATGACAGGGGGCGCATACGAGCAGTACTTC.

The chain joins TRBV5-6 to TRBJ2-3; no clear D gene. V was shortened by 4 bases and J by 6 bases, with 21 bases between the two germline ends. Per the germline V gene, CDR1 is SGHDT and CDR2 is YYEEEE. This CDR3 is 16 amino acids long. The CDR3 sequence: CASSVYYASPPDTQYF. DNA of the CDR3: TGTGCCAGCAGCGTTTACTACGCCTCCCCCCCGGATACGCAGTATTTT.

The chain joins TRBV28 to TRBJ1-5; no definite D call. V lost 9 bases to trimming and J lost 6 bases, with 27 bases between them. CDR1 and CDR2 (germline): MDHEN, SYDVKM. The length of the CDR3 is 17 residues. As DNA, the CDR3 is TGTGCCAGTACGGGGTCGGGGTACGGGGTCGGAGGTCAGCCCCAGCATTTT. Encoded protein: CASTGSGYGVGGQPQHF.

The chain recombines TRBV4-3 with TRBJ2-1; D unclear. The germline V and J ends were trimmed by 0 bases and 3 bases, with 9 bases remaining between them. The V gene's germline CDR1 is LGHNA and CDR2 YSLEER. This CDR3 is 15 amino acids long. The CDR3 sequence is CASSQESPFYNEQFF. The CDR3 nucleotides are TGCGCCAGCAGCCAAGAAAGCCCCTTCTACAATGAGCAGTTCTTC.

The gene calls are TRBV19 and TRBJ2-1; possibly TRBD2 for D (6 bases). Germline CDR1 reads LNHDA; CDR2 reads SQIVND (reference sequence). The CDR3 contains 17 residues. Deletions cut 9 bases from V and 6 bases from J, with 27 bases between. The CDR3 region is CASRSKSGGEAVNEQFF. The CDR3 bases are TGTGCCAGCCGCAGCAAGAGTGGTGGGGAGGCGGTCAATGAGCAGTTCTTC.

V gene TRBV5-6 combines with J gene TRBJ1-5; D not resolved. Germline CDR1 reads SGHDT; CDR2 reads YYEEEE. This CDR3 contains 12 residues. Between the trimmed V and J ends, which lost 3 bases and 4 bases, there was a span of 5 bases. The CDR3 loop is CASSSNNQPQHF. DNA for the CDR3: TGTGCCAGCAGCTCTAATAATCAGCCCCAGCATTTT.